A selection of T cell receptor beta chains follows, all from one sample in a study of shared clonotypes between healthy human individuals. TCRdb's table, derived via immunoSEQ multiplex PCR, lists solely in-frame clones and lacks some. The sample yields over a million clones, around 97% seen once. Sequenced material: naive CD4+ T cells sorted from blood. These TCRs come from a man aged 30 to 39 in good health. Each CDR3 is given without its conserved first and last residue.

TRBJ1-2 12 TRBV18 ASSPQGFGYGYT
TRBJ2-1 16 TRBV19 ASSLLSGLAGGLNEQF
TRBJ2-3 16 TRBV7-8 ASTSRGLAGVGADTQY
TRBJ2-3 9 TRBV18 ASSPVATQY
TRBJ2-7 16 TRBV27 ASSFRDRGLAVIYEQY
TRBJ2-2 14 TRBV5-1 ASSLPTSGVTGELF
TRBJ2-5 15 TRBV5-6 ASKSSRDEYQQETQY
TRBJ2-7 12 TRBV5-1 ASSSGGGGVEQY
TRBJ2-3 12 TRBV4-3 ASSQEGRTATQY
TRBJ2-1 13 TRBV7-8 ASSLRSVVWDEQF
TRBJ2-3 16 TRBV14 ASSQDQPRDRGRDTQY
TRBJ2-7 13 TRBV6-5 ASSYSSISSYEQY
TRBJ2-4 9 TRBV20-1 SAIQGNIQY
TRBJ2-5 14 TRBV4-3 ASSQGLAGGQQTQY
TRBJ1-2 11 TRBV11-3 ASSSGQGYGYT
TRBJ1-3 13 TRBV9 ASSVGRSSGNTIY
TRBJ1-4 14 TRBV7-2 ASSLDLDPQNEKLF
TRBJ2-7 10 TRBV7-9 ASSSTSYEQY
TRBJ2-7 12 TRBV9 ASSVTGGTYEQY
TRBJ2-1 17 TRBV5-1 ASSSLSGTSEGSYNEQF
TRBJ2-1 10 TRBV6-6 ASSYGRNEQF
TRBJ2-1 10 TRBV7-8 ASSLHGGREF
TRBJ1-1 12 TRBV27 ASSFRMTGAEAF
TRBJ2-3 9 TRBV18 ASSLTDTQY
TRBJ2-1 13 TRBV19 ASTLLGGGDNEQF
TRBJ2-1 13 TRBV6-1 ASSGEGASYNEQF
TRBJ2-6 12 TRBV29-1 SVEQDSGANVLT
TRBJ2-1 15 TRBV4-1 ASSQTGTSGRRNEQF
TRBJ2-1 11 TRBV5-1 ASRGRARDEQF
TRBJ2-2 15 TRBV28 ASSPRAGGPPGGELF
TRBJ2-3 14 TRBV7-8 ASRASGGRDTDTQY
TRBJ1-4 12 TRBV29-1 SVEEQGSTEKLF
TRBJ2-2 12 TRBV5-8 ASSHGGISGELF
TRBJ1-1 11 TRBV29-1 SVEPHMNTEAF
TRBJ1-5 13 TRBV28 ASSLQAPRNQPQH
TRBJ2-7 11 TRBV28 ASRGTGSHEQY
TRBJ2-5 14 TRBV7-8 ASIHGVPSHQETQY
TRBJ2-5 13 TRBV18 ASSPLAGEGETQY
TRBJ1-2 12 TRBV2 ASSERGSNYGYT
TRBJ1-5 15 TRBV28 ASSSSDRGIVNQPQH
TRBJ1-4 13 TRBV18 ASSPNRAKNEKLF
TRBJ2-3 14 TRBV7-9 ASSLDLRGLTDTQY